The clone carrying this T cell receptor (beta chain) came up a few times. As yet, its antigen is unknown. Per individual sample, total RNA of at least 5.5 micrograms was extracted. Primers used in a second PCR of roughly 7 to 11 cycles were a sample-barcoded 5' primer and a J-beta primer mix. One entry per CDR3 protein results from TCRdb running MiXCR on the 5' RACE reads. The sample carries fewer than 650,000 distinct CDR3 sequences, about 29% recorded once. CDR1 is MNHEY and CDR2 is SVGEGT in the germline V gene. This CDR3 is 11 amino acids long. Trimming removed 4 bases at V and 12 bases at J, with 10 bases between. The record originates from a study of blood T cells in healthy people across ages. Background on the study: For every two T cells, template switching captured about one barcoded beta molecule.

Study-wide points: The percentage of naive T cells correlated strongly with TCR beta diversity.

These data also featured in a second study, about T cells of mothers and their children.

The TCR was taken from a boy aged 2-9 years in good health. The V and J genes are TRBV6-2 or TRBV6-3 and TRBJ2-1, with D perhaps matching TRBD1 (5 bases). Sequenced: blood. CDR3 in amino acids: CASSFPQAQFF. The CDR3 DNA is TGTGCCAGCAGTTTCCCACAGGCGCAGTTCTTC.